These T cell receptor beta chains were read from a single sample in a study of cytomegalovirus exposure and HLA in healthy donors. Method: immunoSEQ multiplex PCR; TCRdb's copy keeps in-frame clones and lacks some. The data hold about 150,000 clones, with around four fifths observed a single time. The specimen was PBMCs. The receptors stem from a woman aged 18-35 years in good health and CMV-seronegative. CDR3s include the opening cysteine and the closing phenylalanine or tryptophan. The D gene is left open where the match is weak. For some rows the clone size is stated as once, few or many, or as a class when expanded; others skip it.

d_call: NA
j_call: TRBJ1-5
v_call: TRBV27
clone_size: NA
cdr3_aa: CASSLRGNQPQHF
cdr3_nt: TGTGCCAGCAGTTTACGGGGCAATCAGCCCCAGCATTTT

d_call: TRBD1
j_call: TRBJ1-1
v_call: TRBV28
clone_size: NA
cdr3_aa: CASSPGTGGAYMNTEAFF
cdr3_nt: TGTGCCAGCAGTCCCGGGACAGGGGGTGCTTATATGAACACTGAAGCTTTCTTT

d_call: NA
j_call: TRBJ2-7
v_call: TRBV7-6
clone_size: NA
cdr3_aa: CASSPRGRRGSYEQYF
cdr3_nt: TGTGCCAGCAGCCCCCGTGGACGCAGGGGCTCCTACGAGCAGTACTTC

d_call: TRBD1
j_call: TRBJ1-3
v_call: TRBV11-1
clone_size: few
cdr3_aa: CASSHRRQGENTIYF
cdr3_nt: TGTGCCAGCAGCCATCGACGACAGGGTGAAAACACCATATATTTT

d_call: TRBD1
j_call: TRBJ2-3
v_call: TRBV5-1
clone_size: NA
cdr3_aa: CASSVPGQGFDTQYF
cdr3_nt: TGCGCCAGCAGCGTACCGGGACAGGGTTTCGATACGCAGTATTTT

d_call: NA
j_call: TRBJ2-5
v_call: TRBV10-1
clone_size: NA
cdr3_aa: CASSESTSQGTQYF
cdr3_nt: TGCGCCAGCAGTGAGTCGACCTCTCAGGGGACCCAGTACTTC

d_call: NA
j_call: TRBJ1-1
v_call: TRBV29-1
clone_size: NA
cdr3_aa: CSVVAVNTEAFF
cdr3_nt: TGCAGCGTTGTGGCGGTAAACACTGAAGCTTTCTTT

d_call: NA
j_call: TRBJ2-5
v_call: TRBV5-4
clone_size: NA
cdr3_aa: CASSVGGGRETQYF
cdr3_nt: TGTGCCAGCAGTGTGGGGGGGGGCCGGGAGACCCAGTACTTC

d_call: NA
j_call: TRBJ1-2
v_call: TRBV7-9
clone_size: NA
cdr3_aa: CASSLAAGKGYTF
cdr3_nt: TGTGCCAGCAGCTTAGCGGCAGGGAAAGGCTACACCTTC

d_call: TRBD2
j_call: TRBJ2-3
v_call: TRBV5-1
clone_size: NA
cdr3_aa: CASSSAGGALYTDTQYF
cdr3_nt: TGCGCCAGCAGCTCAGCGGGGGGAGCCCTTTACACAGATACGCAGTATTTT

d_call: NA
j_call: TRBJ1-1
v_call: TRBV11-3
clone_size: NA
cdr3_aa: CASSFGGLLRAPEAFF
cdr3_nt: TGTGCCAGCAGCTTCGGGGGGCTGCTGCGTGCACCTGAAGCTTTCTTT

d_call: NA
j_call: TRBJ2-7
v_call: TRBV6-5
clone_size: NA
cdr3_aa: CASSYGPQNSYEQYF
cdr3_nt: TGTGCCAGCAGTTACGGCCCCCAAAACTCCTACGAGCAGTACTTC

d_call: NA
j_call: TRBJ1-2
v_call: TRBV28
clone_size: NA
cdr3_aa: CASSSGSNYGYTF
cdr3_nt: TGTGCCAGCAGTTCAGGGTCCAACTATGGCTACACCTTC

d_call: NA
j_call: TRBJ2-1
v_call: TRBV28
clone_size: NA
cdr3_aa: CASRRGTAYNEQFF
cdr3_nt: TGTGCCAGCCGACGCGGGACGGCTTACAATGAGCAGTTCTTC

d_call: TRBD1
j_call: TRBJ1-5
v_call: TRBV10-2
clone_size: NA
cdr3_aa: CASTSGTGGQPQHF
cdr3_nt: TGCGCCAGCACCTCTGGGACAGGGGGCCAGCCCCAGCATTTT

d_call: NA
j_call: TRBJ2-7
v_call: TRBV21-1
clone_size: NA
cdr3_aa: CASSNPCRSEQYF
cdr3_nt: TGTGCCAGCAGCAACCCCTGTCGTTCCGAGCAGTACTTC

d_call: TRBD1
j_call: TRBJ1-1
v_call: TRBV19
clone_size: few
cdr3_aa: CASRSVRGLNTEAFF
cdr3_nt: TGTGCCAGCCGATCAGTGAGGGGGCTGAACACTGAAGCTTTCTTT

d_call: TRBD1
j_call: TRBJ2-1
v_call: TRBV18
clone_size: NA
cdr3_aa: CASSPEGQGRAEQFF
cdr3_nt: TGTGCCAGCTCACCAGAGGGACAGGGTAGGGCTGAGCAGTTCTTC

d_call: NA
j_call: TRBJ2-7
v_call: TRBV19
clone_size: NA
cdr3_aa: CASSTAVDSSYEQYF
cdr3_nt: TGTGCCAGTAGTACAGCGGTGGACAGCTCCTACGAGCAGTACTTC

d_call: TRBD1
j_call: TRBJ2-1
v_call: TRBV29-1
clone_size: NA
cdr3_aa: CSVVRDRTNEQFF
cdr3_nt: TGCAGCGTTGTGCGGGACAGGACCAATGAGCAGTTCTTC

d_call: NA
j_call: TRBJ2-2
v_call: TRBV5-1
clone_size: NA
cdr3_aa: CASSSEPTGTGELFF
cdr3_nt: TGCGCCAGCAGCTCCGAACCAACAGGGACCGGGGAGCTGTTTTTT

d_call: NA
j_call: TRBJ1-6
v_call: TRBV7-2
clone_size: once
cdr3_aa: CASSLGRDLINSPLHF
cdr3_nt: TGTGCCAGCAGCTTAGGACGGGACTTGATTAATTCACCCCTCCACTTT

d_call: TRBD2
j_call: TRBJ2-5
v_call: TRBV5-1
clone_size: NA
cdr3_aa: CASSLLAGWGETQYF
cdr3_nt: TGCGCCAGCAGCTTACTAGCGGGGTGGGGAGAGACCCAGTACTTC

d_call: TRBD2
j_call: TRBJ2-1
v_call: TRBV19
clone_size: NA
cdr3_aa: CASSILAGRQDEQFF
cdr3_nt: TGTGCCAGTAGTATACTAGCGGGGCGCCAGGATGAGCAGTTCTTC